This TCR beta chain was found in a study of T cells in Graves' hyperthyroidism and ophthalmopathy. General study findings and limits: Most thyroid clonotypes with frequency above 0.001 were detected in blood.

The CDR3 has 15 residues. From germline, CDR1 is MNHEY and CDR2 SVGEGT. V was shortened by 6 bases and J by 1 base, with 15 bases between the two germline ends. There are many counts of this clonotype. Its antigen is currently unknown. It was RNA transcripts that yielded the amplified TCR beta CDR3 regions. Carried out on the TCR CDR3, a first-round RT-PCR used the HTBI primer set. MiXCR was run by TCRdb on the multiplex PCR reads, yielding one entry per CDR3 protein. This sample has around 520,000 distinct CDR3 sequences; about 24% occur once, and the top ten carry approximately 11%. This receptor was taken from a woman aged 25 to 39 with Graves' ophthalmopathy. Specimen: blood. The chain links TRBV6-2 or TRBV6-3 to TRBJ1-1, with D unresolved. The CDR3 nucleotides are TGTGCCAGCAGCTCGGAAAAGGGAGGGAACACTGAAGCTTTCTTT. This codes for CASSSEKGGNTEAFF.